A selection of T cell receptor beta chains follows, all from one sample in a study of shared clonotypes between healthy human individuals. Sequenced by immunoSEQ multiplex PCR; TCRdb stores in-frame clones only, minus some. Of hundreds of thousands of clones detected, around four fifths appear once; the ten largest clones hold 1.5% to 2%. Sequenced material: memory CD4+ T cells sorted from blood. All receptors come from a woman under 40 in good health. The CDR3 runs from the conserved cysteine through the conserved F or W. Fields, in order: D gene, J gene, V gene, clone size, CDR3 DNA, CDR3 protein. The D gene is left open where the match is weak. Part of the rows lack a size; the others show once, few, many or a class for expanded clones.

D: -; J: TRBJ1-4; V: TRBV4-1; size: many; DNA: TGCGCCAGCAGGAAGGGGAGGGGGAGACCAACTAATGAAAAACTGTTTTTT; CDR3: CASRKGRGRPTNEKLFF
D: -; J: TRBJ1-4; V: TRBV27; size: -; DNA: TGTGCCAGCAGTTTCACTAGGTGGGGAAAACTGTTTTTT; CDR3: CASSFTRWGKLFF
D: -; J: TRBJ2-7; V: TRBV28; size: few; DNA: TGTGCCAGCAGTTTATTACCGGACTACGAGCAGTACTTC; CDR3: CASSLLPDYEQYF
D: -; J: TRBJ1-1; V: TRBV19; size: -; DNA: TGTGCCAGTAGTATAGGGGTTGACACTGAAGCTTTCTTT; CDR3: CASSIGVDTEAFF
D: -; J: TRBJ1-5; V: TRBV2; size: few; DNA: TGTGCCAGCCGCGCGGGGGTTGGAGAGCCCCAGCATTTT; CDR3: CASRAGVGEPQHF
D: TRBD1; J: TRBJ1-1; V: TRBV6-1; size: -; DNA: TGTGCCAGCAGTGAAGTGAGCTGGACAGGGGGCGTAGGCGCTGAAGCTTTCTTT; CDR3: CASSEVSWTGGVGAEAFF
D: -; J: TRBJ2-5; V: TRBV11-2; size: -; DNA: TGTGCCAGCAGCTTAGCCCCGGCGCGGCAAGAGACCCAGTACTTC; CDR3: CASSLAPARQETQYF
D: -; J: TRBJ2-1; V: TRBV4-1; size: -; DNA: TGCGCCAGCAGCCAAGGTTCCCAGGGACGCAATGAGCAGTTCTTC; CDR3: CASSQGSQGRNEQFF
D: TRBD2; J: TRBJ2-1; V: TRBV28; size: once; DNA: TGTGCCAGCAGTTTACTAGCGGGAGCGGATGAGCAGTTCTTC; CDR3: CASSLLAGADEQFF
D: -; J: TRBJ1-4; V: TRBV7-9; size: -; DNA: TGTGCCAGCAGCTTAGAAAACACCGTCGAGTTCCAATTT; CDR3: CASSLENTVEFQF
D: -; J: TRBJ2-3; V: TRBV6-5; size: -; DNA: TGTGCCAGCAGGTCGGGACTCGTAACAGATACGCAGTATTTT; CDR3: CASRSGLVTDTQYF
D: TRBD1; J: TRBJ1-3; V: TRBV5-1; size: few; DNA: TGCGCCAGCAGCCCACGACAGGGTAGCTCTGGAAACACCATATATTTT; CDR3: CASSPRQGSSGNTIYF
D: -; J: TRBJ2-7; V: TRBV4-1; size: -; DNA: TGCGCCAGCAGCCCCCTACAGGGTTCCTACGAGCAGTACTTC; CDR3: CASSPLQGSYEQYF
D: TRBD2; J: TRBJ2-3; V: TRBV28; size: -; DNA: TGTGCCAGCAGTTTCAGTAGCGGGATAGATACGCAGTATTTT; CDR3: CASSFSSGIDTQYF
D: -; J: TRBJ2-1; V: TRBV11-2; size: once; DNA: TGTGCCAGCAGCCCTAGAGCAGCACCAACCGGGGTATACAATGAGCAGTTCTTC; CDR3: CASSPRAAPTGVYNEQFF